The entry below gives a single T cell receptor beta chain sequence along with its context. Participants came from about 24 US areas, aged about 18 to 90 years. The data belong to a study of blood T cell repertoires in COVID-19. Study summary: In each case, the material was cDNA or gDNA derived from T cells, B-cell-depleted T cells, or PBMCs.

Per the authors' pipeline: Nucleated cell number was recorded as an estimate derived from reference gene primer amplification. Sequencing used immunoSEQ multiplex PCR; TCRdb keeps in-frame clones, though not all of them. V, J and clone size derive from that table, while D and trimming were established from the DNA sequence. The profile shows hundreds of thousands of clones, around 84% of them singletons. Germline V CDR1 and CDR2: SNHLY, FYNNEI. CDR3 length equals 14 residues. The V gene lost 6 bases and the J gene lost 2 bases, with 12 bases spanning the gap. The TCR comes from a man in his late teens or twenties who had recovered from COVID-19. Sequencing was done on a sample of PBMCs or T cells enriched from blood (not recorded which). The rearrangement links TRBV2 to TRBJ2-3; D may be TRBD1 (6 bases). CDR3 amino acids: CASSYRQVTDTQYF. In nucleotides, the CDR3 is TGTGCCAGCAGCTACCGACAGGTCACAGATACGCAGTATTTT.